The TCR beta chain described here comes from a study of metastatic and nonmetastatic thyroid tumors. Using MiXCR, TCRdb re-called clones from the PCR reads. The sample lists 30,000 or so clones, approximately 7% occurring once. Each patient went into thyroid surgery without having received any treatment. This clone was seen at least ten times. The identical CDR3 is also encoded by other nucleotide sequences in the sample. Trimming took 4 bases from V and 7 from J, leaving 26 bases between them. This CDR3 comprises 17 residues. The germline V gene encodes CDR1 SGHRS and CDR2 YFSETQ. The sequence derives from a female donor with papillary thyroid cancer or a benign thyroid nodule (not recorded which). Some clones in this sample may be carry-over from other donors' samples. Material: blood. The V gene is TRBV5-1, the J gene TRBJ1-2; D may be TRBD1 (6 bases). CDR3 amino acids: CASSHTLLRQVGAGYTF. CDR3 nucleotides: TGCGCCAGCAGCCATACATTACTACGGCAGGTGGGGGCTGGCTACACCTTC.